The 27 T cell receptor beta chains listed next were all sequenced from one sample in a study of regulatory and conventional T cells in RAG deficiency. Profiled with immunoSEQ multiplex PCR; TCRdb holds only in-frame clones, not every one. The sample records 30,000 to 40,000 clones, 76% being singletons. The sorted conventional CD4+ T cells were CD25-low and CD127-high, with genomic DNA sequenced. These data were also reused for a study on regulatory T cells. In that study: Primers: 52 TRBV forward and 13 TRBJ reverse.

The sequenced sample consisted of CD4+ effector T cells sorted from blood. These receptors were taken from a human donor in good health.

J is TRBJ2-2 and V is TRBV4-1; either TRBD1 or TRBD2 may fit D (5 bases each). The germline CDR1 and CDR2 sequences are MGHRA and YSYEKL. Trimming removed 1 base at V and 3 bases at J, with 12 bases between. CDR3 length equals 16 residues. The chain's CDR3 is CASSQVTGRDTGELFF. The CDR3 nucleotides are TGCGCCAGCAGCCAAGTCACGGGGCGGGACACCGGGGAGCTGTTTTTT.

This sequence joins TRBV6-5 and TRBJ1-5; D gene ambiguous. The CDR3 contains 14 residues. CDR1 is MNHEY, CDR2 SVGAGI, per germline. The V end was cut by 8 bases, the J end by 4 bases, with 15 bases between. CDR3 DNA sequence: TGTGCCAGCGGTGCCAGCTTCCTAAATCAGCCCCAGCATTTT. It yields the protein CASGASFLNQPQHF.

The count of this clone is one. This chain uses TRBV29-1 with TRBJ2-7; D is unclear. The CDR3 sequence is 11 residues long. The V and J ends lost 5 bases and 2 bases respectively, with 7 bases between them. Germline V gives CDR1 SQVTM, CDR2 ANQGSEA. The chain's CDR3 is CSVSDTYEQYF. DNA for the CDR3: TGCAGCGTTAGTGATACCTACGAGCAGTACTTC.

The chain employs TRBV6-1 and TRBJ2-1, with D possibly being TRBD1 or TRBD2 (6 bases each). CDR1 MNHNS and CDR2 SASEGT come from the germline V gene. The germline V and J ends were trimmed by 4 bases and 9 bases, with 10 bases remaining between them. The CDR3 extends over 12 amino acids. The CDR3 sequence is CASSGGGGEQFF. In DNA, the CDR3 is TGTGCCAGCAGTGGAGGGGGAGGTGAGCAGTTCTTC.

The chain carries TRBV29-1 and TRBJ2-5; the D gene is possibly TRBD1 (6 bases). The CDR3 consists of 14 residues. Germline lookup yields CDR1 SQVTM and CDR2 ANQGSEA. The V end was cut by 7 bases, the J end by 2 bases, with 17 bases between. CDR3 sequence (DNA): TGCAGCGCCTATATCGGGACATTGCAAGAGACCCAGTACTTC. It translates to CSAYIGTLQETQYF.

This chain joins TRBV5-1 and TRBJ2-5; 11 positions match TRBD1. With V trimmed by 0 bases and J by 0 bases, 1 base remained unmatched. CDR1 is SGHRS, CDR2 YFSETQ, per germline. CDR3 length equals 16 residues. This CDR3 reads CASSLGTGGDQETQYF. The DNA of the CDR3 is TGCGCCAGCAGCTTGGGGACAGGGGGCGACCAAGAGACCCAGTACTTC.

The genes are TRBV7-3 and TRBJ2-3, with D tentatively TRBD1 or TRBD2 (5 bases each). This CDR3 has 15 residues. Looked up from germline, CDR1 is SGHTA and CDR2 is FQGTGA. Trimming removed 4 bases at V and 0 bases at J, with 11 bases between. The chain's CDR3 is CASSSLGASTDTQYF. CDR3 nucleotides: TGTGCCAGCAGCTCTCTCGGGGCCAGCACAGATACGCAGTATTTT.

The chain recombines TRBV18 with TRBJ1-2; 7 bases are a match to TRBD1. The length of the CDR3 is 14 residues. Germline V gene sequence: CDR1 KGHSH, CDR2 LQKENI. With V trimmed by 5 bases and J by 4 bases, 7 bases remained unmatched. CDR3 sequence reads: CASSIEGQSYGYTF. Here the CDR3 DNA reads TGTGCCAGCTCAATCGAGGGACAGAGCTATGGCTACACCTTC. The whole variable domain, filled in from reference TRBV18 and TRBJ1-2, reads NAGVMQNPRHLVRRRGQEARLRCSPMKGHSHVYWYRQLPEEGLKFMVYLQKENIIDESGMPKERFSAEFPKEGPSILRIQQVVRGDSAAYFCASSIEGQSYGYTFGSGTRLTVV.

This CDR3 reads CASSERGRSGQPQHF. For the CDR3, the DNA is TGTGCCAGCAGTGAACGCGGCAGGTCGGGTCAGCCCCAGCATTTT. The chain joins TRBV6-1 to TRBJ1-5; D remains ambiguous. The V end lost 2 bases, the J end lost 6 bases, and 14 bases lay between the germline ends. Germline assignment: CDR1 MNHNS and CDR2 SASEGT. The CDR3 has 15 residues.

The chain uses TRBV6-1 and TRBJ2-3; D is unclear. Trimming removed 2 bases from V and 0 bases from J, with 12 bases in between. The germline gives CDR1 MNHNS, CDR2 SASEGT. The CDR3 totals 16 residues. The DNA of the CDR3 is TGTGCCAGCAGTGAATGGACGAGGCGCAGCACAGATACGCAGTATTTT. This encodes CASSEWTRRSTDTQYF.

The chain employs TRBV18 and TRBJ2-2; D is perhaps TRBD2 (5 bases). Trimming left V 2 bases short and J 4 bases short, with 8 bases between. CDR3 length equals 14 residues. The germline V gene encodes CDR1 KGHSH and CDR2 LQKENI. This CDR3 reads CASSPIEGTGELFF. The CDR3 coding sequence is TGTGCCAGCTCACCAATAGAGGGCACCGGGGAGCTGTTTTTT.

The chain couples TRBV2 to TRBJ1-2; D gene ambiguous. From germline, CDR1 is SNHLY and CDR2 FYNNEI. The CDR3 loop spans 14 amino acids. Trimming cost V 3 bases and J 7 bases, with 15 bases left between them. The CDR3: CASSDWGQVGGYTF. In nucleotides, the CDR3 is TGTGCCAGCAGTGACTGGGGTCAGGTCGGTGGCTACACCTTC.

This clone occurred a few times. The chain couples TRBV6-5 to TRBJ1-1; D gene unclear. Germline CDR1 MNHEY, CDR2 SVGAGI. The CDR3 length is 15 residues. Trimming removed 7 bases from V and 2 bases from J, with 17 bases in between. CDR3 region: CASNPRVRSNTEAFF. The CDR3 bases are TGTGCCAGCAACCCGAGGGTCAGATCTAACACTGAAGCTTTCTTT.

This chain connects TRBV6-5 to TRBJ2-2; D is unclear. Deletions cut 3 bases from V and 5 bases from J, with 7 bases between. This CDR3 has 13 residues. Germline V lookup: CDR1 MNHEY, CDR2 SVGAGI. For the CDR3, the DNA is TGTGCCAGCAGTTATCCAGGAACCGGGGAGCTGTTTTTT. It encodes CASSYPGTGELFF.

This chain links TRBV6-5 with TRBJ1-5, with D maybe TRBD1 (5 bases). Germline-derived CDR1 and CDR2 are MNHEY and SVGAGI. The CDR3 is 13 amino acids. Trimming cost V 5 bases and J 7 bases, with 12 bases left between them. The DNA for the CDR3 is TGTGCCAGCAGTCCCCGGGACCGACAGCCCCAGCATTTT. Its translation: CASSPRDRQPQHF.

V gene TRBV28 combines with J gene TRBJ2-4, with TRBD1 matching over 9 bases. The CDR3 extends over 15 amino acids. CDR1 is MDHEN, CDR2 SYDVKM, per germline. Unmatched junction bases numbered 6, after V lost 3 bases and J lost 6 bases. The CDR3, as DNA: TGTGCCAGCAGTTTGCCGGGACAGGGACTAAACATTCAGTACTTC. It codes for CASSLPGQGLNIQYF.

J is TRBJ2-2 and V is TRBV28; maybe TRBD2 (5 bases). The germline V and J ends were trimmed by 3 bases and 1 base, with 12 bases remaining between them. The CDR3 has 16 amino acids. The germline V gene encodes CDR1 MDHEN and CDR2 SYDVKM. The CDR3 here is CASSFSGKGNTGELFF. The CDR3 region has the DNA TGTGCCAGCAGTTTCTCGGGGAAAGGGAACACCGGGGAGCTGTTTTTT.

This clone was seen just once. This chain uses TRBV19 with TRBJ2-3; 10 positions match TRBD1. Germline CDR1 reads LNHDA; CDR2 reads SQIVND (reference sequence). With 5 bases clipped from V and 4 bases from J, the junction kept 6 bases outside the gene matches. The length of the CDR3 is 15 residues. In DNA form, the CDR3 reads TGTGCCAGTAGTCCAGCCGGGACAGGGGCAGATACGCAGTATTTT. This translates into CASSPAGTGADTQYF.

The chain couples TRBV5-6 to TRBJ1-2; possibly TRBD1 for D (5 bases). The ends were cut back, 1 base at V and 7 bases at J, with 11 bases in the middle. Germline V gene sequence: CDR1 SGHDT, CDR2 YYEEEE. This CDR3 has 13 residues. The CDR3 loop reads CASSLRAGIGYTF. The CDR3 DNA follows: TGTGCCAGCAGCTTGAGGGCAGGGATTGGCTACACCTTC.

The V call is TRBV9, the J call TRBJ1-2; 7 nucleotides match TRBD1. The CDR3 contains 14 residues. V dropped 4 bases and J dropped 8; count of bases not matched to a gene: 11. The germline V gene has CDR1 SGDLS and CDR2 YYNGEE. CDR3 region: CASSLTGTFTGYTF. The CDR3 DNA follows: TGTGCCAGCAGCTTGACAGGGACGTTCACCGGCTACACCTTC.

This clone was observed a single time. Relative to the germline gene, one junction end is altered; a read error may explain this. V is TRBV7-7 and J is TRBJ2-5; 10 bases line up with TRBD1. The CDR3 totals 18 residues. Germline V gives CDR1 SSHAT, CDR2 FNYEAQ (reference sequence). The CDR3 loop is CASSSGRRQGASGETQYF. CDR3 coding DNA: TGTGCTAGCAGCTCAGGGAGGAGACAGGGGGCTTCTGGTGAGACCCAGTACTTC.

The chain recombines TRBV19 with TRBJ2-7; perhaps D is TRBD1 or TRBD2 (7 bases each). The V end was cut by 4 bases, the J end by 6 bases, with 22 bases between. Germline V gives CDR1 LNHDA, CDR2 SQIVND (reference sequence). CDR3 length: 16 amino acids. The CDR3 loop is CASSRGGQLGYVEQYF. CDR3 nucleotides: TGTGCCAGTAGTAGGGGGGGACAGTTAGGCTACGTCGAGCAGTACTTC.

This chain uses TRBV7-9 with TRBJ1-6; 11 bases line up with TRBD1. Per the germline V gene, CDR1 is SEHNR and CDR2 is FQNEAQ (reference sequence). The CDR3 has 15 residues. The ends lost 5 bases at V and 8 bases at J; junction bases unmatched: 5. The CDR3 sequence: CASSLLDRGHSPLHF. CDR3 DNA: TGTGCCAGCAGCCTATTGGACAGGGGGCATTCACCCCTCCACTTT.

The J gene is TRBJ1-2, the V gene TRBV5-1, with a possible D match to TRBD1 (6 bases). There are 15 residues in the CDR3. Deletions cut 5 bases from V and 4 bases from J, with 18 bases between. The germline gives CDR1 SGHRS, CDR2 YFSETQ. As DNA, the CDR3 is TGCGCCAGCAGGAACGATACAGGGTTCGTCTATGGCTACACCTTC. Translated, it gives CASRNDTGFVYGYTF.

The chain has TRBV9 and TRBJ1-4; a weak D match, TRBD1 (6 bases). CDR1 SGDLS and CDR2 YYNGEE come from the germline V gene. V was cut by 2 bases and J by 3 bases, with 14 bases left in between. The CDR3 contains 16 residues. The CDR3 here is CASSVTGSGSNEKLFF. The CDR3 nucleotides read TGTGCCAGCAGCGTTACAGGGAGTGGCTCTAATGAAAAACTGTTTTTT.

This chain joins TRBV5-1 and TRBJ1-1; D is uncertain. The CDR3 totals 14 residues. The V and J ends lost 3 bases and 2 bases respectively, with 11 bases between them. Germline V gives CDR1 SGHRS, CDR2 YFSETQ. The CDR3 DNA is TGCGCCAGCAGCTGGGGAACTGAAAACACTGAAGCTTTCTTT. As protein: CASSWGTENTEAFF.

The table lists this clone with a count of one. The rearrangement links TRBV5-1 to TRBJ2-5; D not certain. The CDR3 runs 14 residues. Trimming left V 0 bases short and J 2 bases short, with 8 bases between. Germline CDR1 reads SGHRS; CDR2 reads YFSETQ. CDR3 DNA sequence: TGCGCCAGCAGCTTGGCCGGGCCACAAGAGACCCAGTACTTC. This translates into CASSLAGPQETQYF.